Listed here are 9 T cell receptor beta chains from one sample, sequenced in a study of cytomegalovirus exposure and HLA in healthy donors. PCR used 60 Vbeta primers and 13 Jbeta primers. Only in-frame clones appear in the TCRdb table, and some are missing; sequencing was by immunoSEQ multiplex PCR. Of fewer than 250,000 clones in the sample, approximately 83% were seen once. Sample: PBMCs. These receptors came from a girl aged 5 to 17 in good health and CMV-seronegative.

J is TRBJ1-5 and V is TRBV27; D perhaps matches TRBD1 (5 bases). The CDR3 loop spans 15 amino acids. V was pared by 2 bases and J by 2 bases, with 10 bases between. CDR1 and CDR2 (germline): MNHEY, SMNVEV (reference sequence). The chain's CDR3 is CASSLTGGGNQPQHF. As DNA, the CDR3 is TGTGCCAGCAGTTTAACGGGGGGGGGCAATCAGCCCCAGCATTTT.

In this sample, this clone turned up a few times. The chain is built from TRBV4-3 and TRBJ1-5; D remains ambiguous. V was shortened by 1 base and J by 2 bases, with 6 bases between the two germline ends. Germline-derived CDR1 and CDR2 are LGHNA and YSLEER. The CDR3 length is 14 residues. The CDR3 is CASSQVRGNQPQHF. CDR3 DNA: TGCGCCAGCAGCCAAGTCCGGGGCAATCAGCCCCAGCATTTT.

This rearrangement joins TRBV10-3 to TRBJ1-1; 7 nucleotides match TRBD1. With V trimmed by 7 bases and J by 5 bases, 7 bases remained unmatched. Germline V CDR1 and CDR2: ENHRY, SYGVKD. This CDR3 has 13 amino acids. This chain's CDR3 is CAITSGTATEAFF. The DNA of the CDR3 is TGTGCCATCACATCCGGGACAGCTACTGAAGCTTTCTTT.

The genes are TRBV28 and TRBJ2-7; 8 bases fit TRBD1. CDR3 length equals 15 residues. The junction had 11 bases not matched to a gene; V was cut back by 5 bases and J by 5 bases. Per the germline V gene, CDR1 is MDHEN and CDR2 is SYDVKM. The CDR3 reads CASSQFGQGTDEQYF. CDR3 in DNA: TGTGCCAGCAGTCAATTCGGACAGGGCACGGACGAGCAGTACTTC.

The chain's CDR3 is CASSWRSSTYNEQFF. The CDR3 nucleotides read TGTGCCAGCAGTTGGAGAAGCAGCACCTACAATGAGCAGTTCTTC. The chain combines TRBV6-5 with TRBJ2-1; D not resolved. Germline assignment: CDR1 MNHEY and CDR2 SVGAGI. There are 15 residues in the CDR3. The V end lost 4 bases, the J end lost 2 bases, and 12 bases lay between the germline ends.

This chain links TRBV27 with TRBJ1-6; possibly TRBD1 for D (6 bases). Germline CDR1 reads MNHEY; CDR2 reads SMNVEV (reference sequence). CDR3 length: 15 residues. Trimming took off 6 bases at V and 14 bases at J, with 23 bases between the two ends. CDR3 residues: CASSEQGWPSQALHF. CDR3 coding DNA: TGTGCCAGCAGCGAACAGGGCTGGCCCTCACAAGCCCTCCACTTT.

The gene calls are TRBV6-5 and TRBJ1-6; maybe TRBD1 (5 bases). The length of the CDR3 is 15 residues. Trimming shortened V by 0 bases and J by 7 bases, and 10 bases separated the two germline ends. CDR1 is MNHEY and CDR2 is SVGAGI in the germline V gene. CDR3 region: CASSYSEGQNSPLHF. The DNA of the CDR3 is TGTGCCAGCAGTTACTCGGAGGGGCAGAATTCACCCCTCCACTTT.

The CDR3, as DNA: TGTGCCAGCAGCAAAATGAAGACGGGGGGACAGGAAGATTATAGCAATCAGCCCCAGCATTTT. As protein: CASSKMKTGGQEDYSNQPQHF. The chain joins TRBV21-1 to TRBJ1-5; the DNA was not compared with TRBD1, the D call given in the table. TRBV21-1 is shown as a pseudogene. This CDR3 is built from 21 residues.

The chain couples TRBV5-1 to TRBJ1-2, with a weak D call TRBD1 (6 bases). The V and J ends lost 2 bases and 4 bases respectively, with 12 bases between them. The length of the CDR3 is 14 residues. Germline V gene sequence: CDR1 SGHRS, CDR2 YFSETQ. The CDR3 here is CASSFDRILYGYTF. CDR3 DNA: TGCGCCAGCAGCTTCGACAGGATCCTCTATGGCTACACCTTC.